A single sample gave rise to the 5 T cell receptor beta chains below, sequenced in a study of regulatory T cells in long-lasting Graves disease. Through Arm-PCR of CDR3 regions and iRepertoire HTBI primers, TCR beta libraries were built. Using its own MiXCR run on the multiplex PCR reads, TCRdb lists one record per CDR3 protein. The sample records about 560,000 distinct CDR3 sequences, about 16% being singletons. Time point defined: newly diagnosed GD, antithyroid drugs for less than 3 months. The authors made the TCR library using RNA they extracted from PBMCs. The data also belong to a second study, concerning T cells in Graves' hyperthyroidism and ophthalmopathy.

The sequenced sample was peripheral blood mononuclear cells (PBMCs), obtained at new diagnosis, from a patient treated with antithyroid drugs. The receptor source for this set is a man younger than 30 with Graves disease.

This clonotype occurred many times. The genes are TRBV27 and TRBJ2-5; D gene unclear. Trimming shortened V by 4 bases and J by 5 bases, and 11 bases separated the two germline ends. This CDR3 contains 13 residues. In germline, CDR1 is MNHEY, CDR2 SMNVEV (reference sequence). CDR3 in DNA: TGTGCCAGCAGTTCCCCGTTGGGGGAGACCCAGTACTTC. Translated: CASSSPLGETQYF.

CDR3 sequence: CASSPDRGSGQPQHF. CDR3 nucleotide sequence: TGCGCCAGCAGCCCGGACAGGGGCTCAGGGCAGCCCCAGCATTTT. V is TRBV5-1 and J is TRBJ1-5, with 9 nucleotides matching TRBD1. Unmatched junction bases numbered 9, after V lost 4 bases and J lost 7 bases. Germline assignment: CDR1 SGHRS and CDR2 YFSETQ. CDR3 size: 15 residues.

This chain joins TRBV12-5 and TRBJ2-1, with a weak D call TRBD2 (6 bases). The CDR3 has 14 amino acids. Per germline, CDR1 LGHNT and CDR2 FRNRAP. With 6 bases removed from V and 0 bases from J, the gap between germline ends came to 9 bases. The chain's CDR3 is CASGLGGSYNEQFF. Written as DNA, the CDR3 is TGTGCTAGTGGCCTCGGGGGCTCCTACAATGAGCAGTTCTTC.

This clonotype showed up many times. This chain joins TRBV10-1 and TRBJ2-3; D possibly corresponds to TRBD1 (6 bases). With the DNA end fitting TRBJ2-5 better, the J assignment may be wrong. CDR1 and CDR2 from the germline V gene are WNHNN and SYGVQD (reference sequence). This CDR3 spans 13 amino acids. CDR3 DNA: TGCGCCAGCAGTAAACAGGGTACCCCGGACCAGTACTTC. This codes for CASSKQGTPDQYF.

This clonotype was seen repeatedly, ten times or more. The V gene is TRBV3-1, the J gene TRBJ2-1; 13 bases agree with TRBD2. The CDR3 covers 16 residues. Germline lookup yields CDR1 LGHDT and CDR2 YNNKEL (reference sequence). J lost 9 bases, V lost 1 base, and 6 bases had no gene match. Here the CDR3 reads CASSQVGTSGIGEQFF. CDR3 in DNA: TGTGCCAGCAGCCAAGTCGGGACTAGCGGGATCGGTGAGCAGTTCTTC.